The 3 T cell receptor beta chains below all came from one sample that was sequenced in a study of blood T cell repertoires in COVID-19. Produced via immunoSEQ multiplex PCR; TCRdb's table is partial and in-frame only. This sample carries over 100,000 clones, more than 70% of them seen once, and the ten largest clones take 10% to 13%. The sequencing input was peripheral blood. The receptors were sampled from a man in his forties or fifties with acute or convalescent COVID-19.

The gene calls are TRBV7-2 and TRBJ2-7; possibly TRBD2 for D (6 bases). Germline lookup yields CDR1 SGHTA and CDR2 FQGNSA. Deletions cut 3 bases from V and 0 bases from J, with 12 bases between. CDR3 length equals 15 residues. This CDR3 is CASSFRLVSSYEQYF. The CDR3 DNA is TGTGCCAGCAGCTTTCGACTAGTCAGCTCCTACGAGCAGTACTTC.

This chain uses TRBV5-6 with TRBJ1-1; D remains unclear. Between the trimmed V and J ends, which lost 0 bases and 1 base, there was a span of 4 bases. Germline V CDR1 and CDR2: SGHDT, YYEEEE. The CDR3 totals 13 residues. CDR3 bases: TGTGCCAGCAGCTTGGGGAGGAACACTGAAGCTTTCTTT. Its protein product is CASSLGRNTEAFF.

In its sample, this clone was seen once. The chain carries TRBV3-1 (or the pseudogene TRBV3-2) and TRBJ1-2; a possible D gene is TRBD1 (6 bases). CDR1 is LGHDT and CDR2 is YNNKEL in the germline V gene (reference sequence). Trimming removed 5 bases at V and 8 bases at J, with 15 bases between. CDR3 length: 13 residues. The CDR3 loop reads CASSYREIRGYTF. CDR3 nucleotides: TGTGCCAGCAGCTACAGGGAGATAAGGGGCTACACCTTC.